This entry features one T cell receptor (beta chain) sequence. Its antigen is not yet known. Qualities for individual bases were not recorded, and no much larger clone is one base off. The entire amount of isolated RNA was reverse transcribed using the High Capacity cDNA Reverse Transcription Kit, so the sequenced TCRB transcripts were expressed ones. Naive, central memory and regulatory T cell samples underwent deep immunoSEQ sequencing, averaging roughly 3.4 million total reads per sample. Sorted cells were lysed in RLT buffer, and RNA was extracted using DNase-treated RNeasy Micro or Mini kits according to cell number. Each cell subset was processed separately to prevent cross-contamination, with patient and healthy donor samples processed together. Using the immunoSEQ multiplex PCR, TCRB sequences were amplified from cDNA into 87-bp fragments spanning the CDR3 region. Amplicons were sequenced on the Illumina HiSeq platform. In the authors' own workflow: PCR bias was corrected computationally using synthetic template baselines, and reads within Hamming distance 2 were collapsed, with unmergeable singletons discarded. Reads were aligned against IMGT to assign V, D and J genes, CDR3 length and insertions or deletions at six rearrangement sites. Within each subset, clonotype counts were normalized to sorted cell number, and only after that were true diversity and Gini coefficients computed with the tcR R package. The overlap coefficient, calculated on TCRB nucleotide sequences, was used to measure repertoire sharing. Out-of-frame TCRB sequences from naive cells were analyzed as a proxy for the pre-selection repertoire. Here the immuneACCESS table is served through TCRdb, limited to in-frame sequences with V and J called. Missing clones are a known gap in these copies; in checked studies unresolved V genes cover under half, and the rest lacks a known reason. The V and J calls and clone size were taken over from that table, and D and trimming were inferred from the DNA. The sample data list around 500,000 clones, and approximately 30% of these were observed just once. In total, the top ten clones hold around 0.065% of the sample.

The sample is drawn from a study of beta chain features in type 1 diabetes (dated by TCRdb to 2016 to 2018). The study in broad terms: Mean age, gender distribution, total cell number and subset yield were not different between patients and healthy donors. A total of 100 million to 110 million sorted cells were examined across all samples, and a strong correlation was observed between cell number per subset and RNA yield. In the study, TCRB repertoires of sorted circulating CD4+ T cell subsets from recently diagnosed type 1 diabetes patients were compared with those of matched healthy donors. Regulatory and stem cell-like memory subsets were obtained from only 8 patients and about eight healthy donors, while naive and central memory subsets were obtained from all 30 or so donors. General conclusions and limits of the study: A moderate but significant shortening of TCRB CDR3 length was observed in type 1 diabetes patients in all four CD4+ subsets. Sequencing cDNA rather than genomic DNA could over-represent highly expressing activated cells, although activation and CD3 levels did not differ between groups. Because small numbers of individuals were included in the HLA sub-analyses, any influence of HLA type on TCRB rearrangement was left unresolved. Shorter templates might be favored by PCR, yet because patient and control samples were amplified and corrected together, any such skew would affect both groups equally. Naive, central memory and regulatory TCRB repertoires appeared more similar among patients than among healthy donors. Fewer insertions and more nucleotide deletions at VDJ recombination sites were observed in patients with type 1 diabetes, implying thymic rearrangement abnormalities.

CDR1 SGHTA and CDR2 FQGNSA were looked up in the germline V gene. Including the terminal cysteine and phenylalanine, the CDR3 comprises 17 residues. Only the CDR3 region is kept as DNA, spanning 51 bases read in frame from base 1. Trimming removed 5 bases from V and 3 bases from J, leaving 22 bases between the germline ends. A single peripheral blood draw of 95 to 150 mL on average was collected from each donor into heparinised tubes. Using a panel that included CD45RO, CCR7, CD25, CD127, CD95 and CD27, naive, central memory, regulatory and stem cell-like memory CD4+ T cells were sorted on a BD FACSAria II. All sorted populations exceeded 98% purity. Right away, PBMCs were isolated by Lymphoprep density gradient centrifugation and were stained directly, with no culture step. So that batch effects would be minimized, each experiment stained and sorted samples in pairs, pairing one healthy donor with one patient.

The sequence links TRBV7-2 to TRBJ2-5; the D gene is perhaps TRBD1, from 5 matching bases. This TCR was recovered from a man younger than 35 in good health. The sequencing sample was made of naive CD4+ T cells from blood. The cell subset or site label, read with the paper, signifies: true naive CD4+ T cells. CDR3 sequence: CASSGPPFSVREETQYF. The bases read TGTGCCAGCAGCGGCCCACCCTTTTCCGTCAGGGAAGAGACCCAGTACTTC.